These T cell receptor beta chains were read from a single sample in a study of regulatory T cells in long-lasting Graves disease. MiXCR was run by TCRdb on the multiplex PCR reads, yielding one entry per CDR3 protein. The table records 450,000 to 600,000 distinct CDR3 sequences, approximately 15% of them present only once. The sample also formed part of further work on T cells in Graves' hyperthyroidism and ophthalmopathy.

Sequenced here: peripheral blood mononuclear cells (PBMCs), sampled at new diagnosis, from a patient treated with antithyroid drugs. These receptors were taken from a man younger than 45 with Graves disease. Both conserved end residues are part of each CDR3. A D gene is named only where the DNA matches it firmly. Not all rows give a size; the values are once, few, many and, for expanded clones, a class.

d_call	v_call	clone_size	j_call	cdr3_aa	cdr3_nt
TRBD1	TRBV2	many	TRBJ1-2	CASSDRTGKGYGYTF	TGTGCCAGCAGTGACCGGACAGGCAAAGGCTATGGCTACACCTTC
TRBD1	TRBV7-9	few	TRBJ1-5	CASSYSTGGRSNQPQHF	TGTGCCAGCAGCTACTCGACAGGGGGCAGGAGCAATCAGCCCCAGCATTTT
TRBD1	TRBV12-3/TRBV12-4	many	TRBJ1-1	CASRRRGGTEAFF	TGTGCCAGCAGGCGCAGGGGGGGCACTGAAGCTTTCTTT
TRBD1	TRBV2	many	TRBJ1-5	CASSENDRVGQPQHF	TGTGCCAGCAGTGAAAATGACAGGGTAGGTCAGCCCCAGCATTTT
.	TRBV6-1	few	TRBJ2-7	CASSVETGYGQYF	TGTGCCAGCAGTGTGGAGACAGGCTACGGGCAGTACTTC
.	TRBV20-1	many	TRBJ2-7	CSARGDSAYEQYF	TGCAGTGCTAGGGGGGATTCGGCCTACGAGCAGTACTTC
.	TRBV28	many	TRBJ2-7	CASSSGGRYEQYF	TGTGCCAGCAGTTCTGGGGGAAGGTACGAGCAGTACTTC
.	TRBV10-1	few	TRBJ1-1	CASSEGGTTTEAFF	TGCGCCAGCAGTGAAGGGGGGACGACCACTGAAGCTTTCTTT
.	TRBV3-1	many	TRBJ1-2	CASASRGNYGYTF	TGTGCCAGCGCCTCGAGGGGTAACTATGGCTACACCTTC
TRBD2	TRBV30	.	TRBJ2-2	CAWSPGLAGDTGELFF	TGTGCCTGGAGTCCGGGACTAGCGGGAGACACCGGGGAGCTGTTTTTT
.	TRBV28	.	TRBJ2-7	CASTNPAAGSYEQYF	TGTGCCAGCACCAATCCCGCAGCCGGATCCTACGAGCAGTACTTC
.	TRBV12-5	.	TRBJ1-5	CASGLQEYAPQHF	TGTGCTAGTGGTTTGCAGGAGTACGCACCCCAGCATTTT
.	TRBV5-1	.	TRBJ2-1	CASRFRLEQFF	TGCGCCAGCAGATTTCGACTAGAGCAGTTCTTC
TRBD2	TRBV29-1	few	TRBJ2-1	CSVVASGRSNEQFF	TGCAGCGTTGTTGCTAGCGGGAGGTCGAATGAGCAGTTCTTC
.	TRBV25-1	.	TRBJ2-4	CASSDVQLAKNIQYF	TGTGCCAGCAGTGACGTTCAACTAGCCAAAAACATTCAGTACTTC
.	TRBV2	.	TRBJ2-4	CASSALLAKNIQYF	TGTGCCAGCAGTGCTCTACTAGCCAAAAACATTCAGTACTTC
TRBD2	TRBV29-1	many	TRBJ2-7	CSAIDGLAGGWGPREQYF	TGCAGCGCCATCGATGGGCTAGCGGGAGGTTGGGGGCCTCGCGAGCAGTACTTC
.	TRBV29-1	.	TRBJ1-3	CSVPGGDSGNTIYF	TGCAGCGTTCCTGGGGGGGACTCTGGAAACACCATATATTTT
TRBD2	TRBV14	few	TRBJ2-1	CASSDGLAETTYNEQFF	TGTGCCAGCAGCGACGGACTAGCGGAGACGACTTACAATGAGCAGTTCTTC
.	TRBV5-1	many	TRBJ1-4	CASSSLITNEKLFF	TGCGCCAGCAGCTCCCTGATTACTAATGAAAAACTGTTTTTT
.	TRBV5-1	.	TRBJ2-5	CASSPGAGLETQYF	TGCGCCAGCAGCCCGGGGGCAGGCCTAGAGACCCAGTACTTC
.	TRBV7-8	few	TRBJ1-3	CASSPGGGSGDTIYF	TGTGCCAGCAGCCCCGGCGGGGGCTCTGGAGACACCATATATTTT
.	TRBV5-5	many	TRBJ2-5	CASSHRQQGLQETQYF	TGTGCCAGCAGCCATCGACAGCAGGGCCTCCAAGAGACCCAGTACTTC
TRBD2	TRBV7-3	.	TRBJ2-1	CASSPSGLAGENEQFF	TGTGCCAGCAGCCCGTCGGGACTAGCGGGCGAGAATGAGCAGTTCTTC
TRBD2	TRBV29-1	.	TRBJ2-3	CSVNNRVASGSTDTQYF	TGCAGCGTTAACAACAGGGTGGCTAGCGGGAGCACAGATACGCAGTATTTT
TRBD2	TRBV6-2/TRBV6-3	many	TRBJ2-7	CASSQGLASSSYEQYF	TGTGCCAGCAGTCAGGGACTAGCGTCCAGCTCCTACGAGCAGTACTTC
.	TRBV28	few	TRBJ1-4	CASSLGESGLFF	TGTGCCAGCAGTTTAGGGGAATCAGGACTGTTTTTT
.	TRBV6-2/TRBV6-3	.	TRBJ1-4	CASSETGGSEKLFF	TGTGCCAGCAGCGAGACAGGAGGTTCGGAAAAACTGTTTTTT
.	TRBV12-3/TRBV12-4	.	TRBJ1-3	CASSPQGRNTIYF	TGTGCCAGCAGCCCCCAGGGTCGTAACACCATATATTTT
.	TRBV2	many	TRBJ1-1	CASSDLVGTEAFF	TGTGCCAGCAGTGATCTAGTTGGGACTGAAGCTTTCTTT
.	TRBV15	many	TRBJ2-5	CATSRSRTGLGETQYF	TGTGCCACCAGCAGATCACGGACGGGGCTCGGAGAGACCCAGTACTTC
TRBD2	TRBV3-1	few	TRBJ2-3	CASSPGWSGNVPDTQYF	TGTGCCAGCAGCCCAGGGTGGAGCGGGAACGTCCCAGATACGCAGTATTTT
.	TRBV7-9	few	TRBJ1-4	CASSFGQRREKLFF	TGTGCCAGCAGCTTTGGACAGAGAAGGGAAAAACTGTTTTTT
.	TRBV25-1	.	TRBJ2-7	CASSDPGQSYEQYF	TGTGCCAGCAGTGACCCTGGACAGAGCTACGAGCAGTACTTC
TRBD1	TRBV19	few	TRBJ1-2	CASSRGQGTRYGYTF	TGTGCCAGCTCCAGGGGACAGGGCACTCGCTATGGCTACACCTTC
.	TRBV20-1	many	TRBJ1-5	CSARPPLYNQPQHF	TGCAGTGCTAGGCCCCCCCTATATAATCAGCCCCAGCATTTT
TRBD2	TRBV5-1	few	TRBJ2-7	CASSYTLAGVFYEQYF	TGCGCCAGCAGCTACACACTAGCGGGAGTTTTCTACGAGCAGTACTTC
TRBD2	TRBV10-3	.	TRBJ2-5	CAISVGTVTSGSPAETQYF	TGTGCCATCAGTGTGGGGACAGTTACTAGCGGGAGTCCGGCCGAGACCCAGTACTTC
TRBD2	TRBV20-1	many	TRBJ2-1	CSARAPSGGGNEQFF	TGCAGTGCTAGGGCTCCCAGCGGGGGGGGCAATGAGCAGTTCTTC
TRBD2	TRBV20-1	many	TRBJ2-7	CSAPRAGGVGEQYF	TGCAGTGCTCCCAGAGCGGGAGGGGTCGGCGAGCAGTACTTC